These 11 T cell receptor beta chains were all obtained from the same sample, sequenced in a study of T cell responses to AZD1222 COVID-19 vaccine. Sequencing used immunoSEQ multiplex PCR; TCRdb keeps in-frame clones, though not all of them. The sample consists of some 96,000 clones, roughly 90% of them appearing once. The input for sequencing was peripheral blood, taken on day 0 of AZD1222 vaccination. All receptors come from an adult in good health.

The chain couples TRBV24-1 to TRBJ1-5, with D perhaps TRBD1 (6 bases). Germline V lookup: CDR1 KGHDR, CDR2 SFDVKD. V shed 2 bases and J shed 4 bases, with 8 bases lying between them. The CDR3 loop spans 14 amino acids. CDR3 bases: TGTGCCACCAGTGATTCGGACAGTAATCAGCCCCAGCATTTT. Translation gives CATSDSDSNQPQHF.

The V call is TRBV4-2, the J call TRBJ2-6, with a weak D call TRBD2 (5 bases). There are 15 residues in the CDR3. Trimming removed 3 bases from V and 3 bases from J, with 9 bases in between. Germline V lookup: CDR1 LGHNA, CDR2 YNFKEQ. The CDR3 DNA follows: TGTGCCAGCAGCCACGAGGGCGGTGGGGCCAACGTCCTGACTTTC. Residues: CASSHEGGGANVLTF.

The chain uses TRBV2 and TRBJ2-3; TRBD2 matches at 8 bases. V trimming: 8 bases; J trimming: 5 bases; junction bases outside the gene matches: 3. CDR1 and CDR2 from the germline V gene are SNHLY and FYNNEI. CDR3 length equals 12 residues. Here the CDR3 reads CASRLALDTQYF. In DNA, the CDR3 is TGTGCCAGCCGACTAGCGCTAGATACGCAGTATTTT.

The chain links TRBV12-3 or TRBV12-4 to TRBJ1-5; D gene uncertain. Trimming pared 0 bases from V and 7 bases from J, leaving 7 bases between. The CDR3 runs to 13 residues. CDR3 in DNA: TGTGCCAGCAGTTTAGCGGCTCGGCAGCCCCAGCATTTT. It translates to CASSLAARQPQHF.

The chain joins TRBV6-4 to TRBJ1-6; D ambiguous. This CDR3 has 15 residues. Between the trimmed V and J ends, which lost 3 bases and 7 bases, there was a span of 13 bases. CDR1 is MRHNA and CDR2 is SNTAGT in the germline V gene. CDR3 in DNA: TGTGCCAGCAGTGAGGAAAACAGCCCCAATTCACCCCTCCACTTT. Its protein product is CASSEENSPNSPLHF.

This chain uses TRBV20-1 with TRBJ2-7; D not resolved. V lost 7 bases to trimming and J lost 3 bases, with 10 bases between them. This CDR3 is 11 amino acids long. Germline-derived CDR1 and CDR2 are DFQATT and SNEGSKA (reference sequence). The CDR3 DNA reads as TGCAGTGGGGCAGTGCACTACGAGCAGTACTTC. Translated, it gives CSGAVHYEQYF.

This chain connects TRBV5-1 to TRBJ2-3, with unresolved D. Germline V gene data show CDR1 as SGHRS and CDR2 as YFSETQ. The CDR3 totals 13 residues. Trimming left V 4 bases short and J 4 bases short, with 10 bases between. CDR3 residues: CASSLNLPDTQYF. The DNA for the CDR3 is TGCGCCAGCAGCCTCAATCTCCCAGATACGCAGTATTTT.

V is TRBV6-5 and J is TRBJ1-1; D might be TRBD1 (6 bases). The CDR3 has 16 amino acids. Germline CDR1 reads MNHEY; CDR2 reads SVGAGI. The V end lost 3 bases, the J end lost 0 bases, and 14 bases lay between the germline ends. The CDR3 DNA reads as TGTGCCAGCAGTTATTCGAAGGGGGTTATGAACACTGAAGCTTTCTTT. This gives the protein CASSYSKGVMNTEAFF.

This chain uses TRBV10-3 with TRBJ1-4; 8 bases are shared with TRBD1. The CDR3 extends over 17 amino acids. Trimming removed 8 bases from V and 6 bases from J; junction bases left unmatched: 17. Germline CDR1 is ENHRY and CDR2 is SYGVKD. The CDR3 protein is CAIRYRGRSRWDEKLFF. The CDR3 nucleotides read TGTGCCATCCGTTACAGGGGGAGAAGTAGATGGGATGAAAAACTGTTTTTT.

The chain couples TRBV19 to TRBJ2-1; D not certain. Looked up from germline, CDR1 is LNHDA and CDR2 is SQIVND (reference sequence). V lost 3 bases and J lost 4, with 16 bases in between. This CDR3 is built from 16 residues. CDR3 amino acids: CASSMATPQTYNEQFF. Here the CDR3 DNA reads TGTGCCAGTAGTATGGCGACTCCACAGACTTACAATGAGCAGTTCTTC.

The chain couples TRBV6-5 to TRBJ1-1; 7 bases match TRBD1. CDR3 length equals 13 residues. The germline gives CDR1 MNHEY, CDR2 SVGAGI. V lost 4 bases to trimming and J lost 3 bases; unmatched junction nucleotides: 2. This CDR3 is CASSFTGDTEAFF. CDR3 sequence (DNA): TGTGCCAGCAGTTTCACAGGGGACACTGAAGCTTTCTTT.